The sequence of this TCR beta chain was determined in a study of graft-versus-host responses after intestinal transplantation. The V end lost 10 bases, the J end lost 3 bases, and 12 bases lay between the germline ends. This CDR3 spans 12 amino acids. Germline assignment: CDR1 MRHNA and CDR2 SNTAGT. Using immunoSEQ multiplex PCR, the repertoire was profiled, and TCRdb retains in-frame clones only, with some absent. The sample has over 70,000 clones, 90% seen once; the top ten hold about 4%. There are a few counts of this clone. The antigen remains undetermined. This sequence originates from a human donor who was the organ donor for an intestinal transplant. This chain joins TRBV6-4 and TRBJ1-2; D gene uncertain. The sequences come from unstimulated CD8+ T cells sorted from spleen or lymph node cells, collected before transplant. The CDR3 bases are TGTGCCACCAATAACGGGTACTATGGCTACACCTTC. This encodes CATNNGYYGYTF.